A single sample gave rise to the 25 T cell receptor beta chains below, sequenced in a study of T cells expressing NK-cell markers. Each CDR3 protein gets one entry in TCRdb, which reprocessed the 5' RACE reads and gives no DNA. The ten most abundant clones cover 9% to 15% of a sample with approximately 150,000 distinct CDR3 sequences. Sequenced: blood T cells: a sorted CD56 or NKG2C T cell subset, CD4+ or CD8+ T cells, or bulk PBMC T cells (not recorded which). These receptors all come from a man younger than 35 in good health.

The genes are TRBV20-1 and TRBJ2-1; TCRdb designates TRBD2, a call that cannot be tested without DNA. This CDR3 comprises 14 residues. The germline V gene encodes CDR1 DFQATT and CDR2 SNEGSKA (reference sequence). The CDR3 sequence: CSASTSGSSNEQFF.

V and J are TRBV7-9 and TRBJ2-1; TCRdb proposes TRBD1, but this gene call is untestable without DNA. Germline V CDR1 and CDR2: SEHNR, FQNEAQ (reference sequence). The CDR3 spans 13 residues. CDR3 in amino acids: CATLPGFLHEQFF.

J is TRBJ1-2 and V is TRBV28; the D call from TCRdb, TRBD1, cannot be confirmed without DNA. Germline CDR1 MDHEN, CDR2 SYDVKM. The CDR3 totals 17 residues. This CDR3 is CASSPLPGQGPNYGYTF.

The chain combines TRBV6-1 with TRBJ1-5. This CDR3 is built from 15 residues. Germline V gene lookup returns CDR1 MNHNS and CDR2 SASEGT. CDR3 loop: CASRSDGDSNQPQHF.

V gene TRBV6-1 combines with J gene TRBJ2-3; TCRdb's D call, TRBD2, is unchecked because there is no DNA. Germline CDR1 is MNHNS and CDR2 is SASEGT. The CDR3 runs 16 residues. CDR3 protein: CASSTTADFQADTQYF.

The chain joins TRBV4-1 to TRBJ1-1; no DNA is available, so the TRBD1 call from TCRdb remains unchecked. From germline, CDR1 is MGHRA and CDR2 YSYEKL. This CDR3 contains 13 residues. CDR3 in amino acids: CASSQYREGEAFF.

V is TRBV28 and J is TRBJ2-7; TCRdb's D gene call, TRBD1, goes unchecked for lack of DNA. This CDR3 is 16 amino acids long. Germline assignment: CDR1 MDHEN and CDR2 SYDVKM. CDR3 region: CASSWELTGSFYEQYF. Full variable domain (rest looked up from reference TRBV28 and TRBJ2-7): DVKVTQSSRYLVKRTGEKVFLECVQDMDHENMFWYRQDPGLGLRLIYFSYDVKMKEKGDIPEGYSVSREKKERFSLILESASTNQTSMYLCASSWELTGSFYEQYFGPGTRLTVT.

The V gene is TRBV6-2 or TRBV6-3, the J gene TRBJ2-1; TCRdb proposes TRBD2, but this gene call is untestable without DNA. CDR1 and CDR2 (germline): MNHEY, SVGEGT. The CDR3 sequence is 14 residues long. The CDR3 sequence is CASTHGSSADEQFF.

The rearrangement links TRBV6-2 or TRBV6-3 to TRBJ2-1. The length of the CDR3 is 12 residues. Germline V lookup: CDR1 MNHEY, CDR2 SVGEGT. CDR3 amino acids: CASSYVPNEQFF.

V usage is TRBV27 and J usage is TRBJ2-1. The CDR3 has 12 amino acids. The germline V gene has CDR1 MNHEY and CDR2 SMNVEV (reference sequence). The CDR3: CASKTDYNEQFF.

V gene TRBV7-6 combines with J gene TRBJ2-7; TCRdb returns TRBD2, unconfirmable since there is no DNA. Germline loops: CDR1 SGHVS, CDR2 FNYEAQ. This CDR3 has 15 amino acids. The CDR3 loop is CASSATGTSGLEQYF.

V gene TRBV29-1 combines with J gene TRBJ2-7; the D call of TRBD1 rests on TCRdb alone, since no DNA is present to check it. This CDR3 contains 13 residues. Germline V gene data show CDR1 as SQVTM and CDR2 as ANQGSEA. The CDR3: CSVSGDRSYEQYF.

The chain has TRBV6-5 and TRBJ2-2. Germline V gene data show CDR1 as MNHEY and CDR2 as SVGAGI. The CDR3 is 15 residues long. CDR3 sequence reads: CASSYSGGNTGELFF.

The chain's CDR3 is CSVPRGSSPGELFF. J is TRBJ2-2 and V is TRBV29-1; absent DNA, TCRdb's TRBD1 call cannot be checked. Looked up from germline, CDR1 is SQVTM and CDR2 is ANQGSEA. CDR3 length: 14 residues.

The rearrangement uses TRBV6-5 and TRBJ1-6; TCRdb's D call, TRBD1, is unchecked because there is no DNA. Germline lookup yields CDR1 MNHEY and CDR2 SVGAGI. CDR3 length: 12 residues. CDR3 amino acids: CASRDRAKTLHF.

The rearrangement joins TRBV12-3 or TRBV12-4 to TRBJ2-5. The CDR3 is 13 amino acids. Here the CDR3 reads CASSVDYQETQYF.

This sequence joins TRBV29-1 and TRBJ2-1. CDR3 length equals 15 residues. Germline lookup yields CDR1 SQVTM and CDR2 ANQGSEA. The CDR3 loop reads CSVEIGRGSYNEQFF.

The chain links TRBV4-1 to TRBJ2-5. Germline V gene lookup returns CDR1 MGHRA and CDR2 YSYEKL. CDR3 size: 15 residues. CDR3 sequence reads: CASSQEGLVQETQYF.

V and J are TRBV12-3 or TRBV12-4 and TRBJ2-2; the D gene TCRdb calls, TRBD1, cannot be checked with no DNA. This CDR3 contains 16 residues. CDR3 amino acids: CASTGPGQGVSGELFF.

This chain connects TRBV19 to TRBJ1-1. CDR3 length: 12 amino acids. CDR1 and CDR2 (germline): LNHDA, SQIVND (reference sequence). The CDR3 here is CASKRMNTEAFF.

The rearrangement uses TRBV2 and TRBJ2-5; TCRdb reports TRBD2, a call that lacks DNA to check it against. The CDR3 has 17 amino acids. CDR1 is SNHLY, CDR2 FYNNEI, per germline. The CDR3 sequence is CASSESGGLAGQETQYF. The full variable domain, with the rest looked up from reference TRBV2 and TRBJ2-5, is EPEVTQTPSHQVTQMGQEVILRCVPISNHLYFYWYRQILGQKVEFLVSFYNNEISEKSEIFDDQFSVERPDGSNFTLKIRSTKLEDSAMYFCASSESGGLAGQETQYFGPGTRLLVL.

The chain links TRBV2 to TRBJ2-2; TCRdb outputs TRBD2, but without DNA this stays unchecked. Germline CDR1 is SNHLY and CDR2 is FYNNEI. The CDR3 is 16 amino acids. CDR3 loop: CATQGLAGARAGELFF.

The chain couples TRBV20-1 to TRBJ1-2; TCRdb selects TRBD1, and the lack of DNA leaves this call unchecked. The CDR3 is 14 residues long. Germline CDR1 and CDR2: DFQATT and SNEGSKA (reference sequence). CDR3: CSARGQGSRYGYTF.

The V gene is TRBV7-6, the J gene TRBJ2-3. CDR3 length: 14 residues. Per the germline V gene, CDR1 is SGHVS and CDR2 is FNYEAQ. The CDR3 protein is CASSLSTYTDTQYF.

The J gene is TRBJ2-7, the V gene TRBV5-6; the TCRdb D gene call, TRBD2, has no DNA to confirm it. The CDR3 extends over 17 amino acids. Germline CDR1 reads SGHDT; CDR2 reads YYEEEE. Here the CDR3 reads CASSSTGTSWVNDEQYF.